The 7 T cell receptor beta chains reported below all come from one sample, sequenced in a study of regulatory T cells in long-lasting Graves disease. CDR3-region Arm-PCR and iRepertoire HTBI primers produced the TCR beta libraries. Using its own MiXCR run on the multiplex PCR reads, TCRdb lists one record per CDR3 protein. The sample lists over 500,000 distinct CDR3 sequences, roughly 15% occurring once. Indicated time point: newly diagnosed GD, antithyroid drugs for less than 3 months. Making the TCR library involved RNA that had been extracted from PBMCs. The sample also formed part of further work on T cells in Graves' hyperthyroidism and ophthalmopathy.

The sample in question was peripheral blood mononuclear cells (PBMCs), obtained at new diagnosis, from a patient treated with antithyroid drugs. The receptors shown here come from a woman in her twenties or thirties with Graves disease.

In its sample, this clonotype was seen many times. The chain recombines TRBV28 with TRBJ2-7; 7 bases align to TRBD2. The V and J ends lost 6 bases and 5 bases, in that order; junction bases with no gene match: 4. Germline lookup yields CDR1 MDHEN and CDR2 SYDVKM. This CDR3 comprises 12 residues. The chain's CDR3 is CASSLRGDEQYF. The DNA for the CDR3 is TGTGCCAGCAGCTTACGGGGGGACGAGCAGTACTTC.

The rearrangement links TRBV3-1 to TRBJ2-7; 8 bases agree with TRBD2. In germline, CDR1 is LGHDT, CDR2 YNNKEL (reference sequence). Unmatched junction bases numbered 3, after V lost 0 bases and J lost 5 bases. The CDR3 contains 14 residues. CDR3 nucleotide sequence: TGTGCCAGCAGCCAAGATGGAGCGGGAGACGAGCAGTACTTC. Translated, it gives CASSQDGAGDEQYF.

V and J are TRBV30 and TRBJ2-3; D not certain. Trimming shortened V by 2 bases and J by 6 bases, and 12 bases separated the two germline ends. The CDR3 is 13 residues long. In germline, CDR1 is GTSNPN, CDR2 SVGIG (reference sequence). CDR3 amino acids: CAWSTVTADTQYF. The CDR3 DNA reads TGTGCCTGGAGTACGGTCACCGCGGATACGCAGTATTTT.

J is TRBJ1-5 and V is TRBV6-2 or TRBV6-3; D remains unclear. Germline V lookup: CDR1 MNHEY, CDR2 SVGEGT. The CDR3 spans 11 residues. V lost 8 bases, J lost 9 bases, and 11 bases lay in between. The CDR3 nucleotides read TGTGCCAGCGGATCACGACCGCCCCAGCATTTT. Translating gives CASGSRPPQHF.

This clonotype has a count of ten or more. The V call is TRBV12-3 or TRBV12-4, the J call TRBJ2-7; 10 nucleotides align to TRBD2. Germline trimming cut 5 bases from V and 5 bases from J; bases unmatched to any gene: 9. The CDR3 consists of 15 residues. CDR3 sequence: CASSLAGTSENEQYF. The CDR3 DNA is TGTGCCAGCAGTCTTGCCGGGACTAGCGAGAACGAGCAGTACTTC.

This clonotype was seen a handful of times. The V call is TRBV6-2 or TRBV6-3, the J call TRBJ1-1; D is unresolved. V was cut by 4 bases and J by 3 bases, with 9 bases left in between. The CDR3 loop spans 13 amino acids. Germline CDR1 reads MNHEY; CDR2 reads SVGEGT. The CDR3 DNA reads as TGTGCCAGCAGTTGGAGCAAGTACACTGAAGCTTTCTTT. As protein: CASSWSKYTEAFF.

J is TRBJ1-1 and V is TRBV7-2; tentatively, D is TRBD1 (5 bases). The CDR3 runs 17 residues. Trimming shortened V by 2 bases and J by 0 bases, and 16 bases separated the two germline ends. Germline V gene sequence: CDR1 SGHTA, CDR2 FQGNSA. CDR3 amino acids: CASSLKGVQTMNTEAFF. The CDR3 bases are TGTGCCAGCAGCTTAAAAGGGGTCCAAACCATGAACACTGAAGCTTTCTTT.